The clone carrying this T cell receptor beta chain was picked up a small number of times. Its matching antigen is unknown. The sample comes from a study of T cell repertoires in cytomegalovirus infection. Overall study results and limits: Clonotype analysis showed dominance of the ex vivo response by HLA-C-restricted CMV-specific TCR beta clonotypes. The cumulative frequency of public TCR beta families distinguished individuals who carried CMV together with the relevant HLA.

From the reads, TCRdb called clonotypes with MiXCR, one entry per CDR3 protein. The sample consists of 650,000 to 900,000 distinct CDR3 sequences, approximately 32% of them appearing once. Germline V CDR1 and CDR2: KGHDR, SFDVKD. The CDR3 totals 18 residues. Germline trimming cut 3 bases from V and 10 bases from J; bases unmatched to any gene: 13. The material sequenced was cultured CD8+ T cells from PBMCs, taken from culture after CMV antigen stimulation. This receptor was taken from a human donor in good health (CMV status not recorded). Some clones in this sample may be carry-over from other donors' samples. The chain recombines TRBV24-1 with TRBJ2-1; 14 bases match TRBD2. CDR3 sequence reads: CATSDPGLAGVLGEEQFF. CDR3 in DNA: TGTGCCACCAGTGATCCGGGACTAGCGGGGGTCCTAGGGGAGGAGCAGTTCTTC.